A single sample gave rise to the 18 T cell receptor beta chains below, sequenced in a study of CD8 T cells in Susac syndrome (dated by TCRdb to 2018 to 2020). Receptor amplification or capture employed the immunoSEQ multiplex PCR assay. RNA was extracted using the RNeasy kit, and about 0.45 to 1 ug of the RNA was reverse transcribed with random hexamers. TCRdb reran the public reads through fastp at Q25 and MiXCR, keeping productive beta chains. Identical CDR3 protein sequences are pooled into one entry, listed with their most common genes and DNA. Within this sample are under 200,000 distinct CDR3 sequences, with about 96% of them counted one time only. Of the sample, 0.095% to 0.15% is held by the ten largest clones. The sample was CD4+ T cells from PBMCs. The receptor set was obtained from a human donor with Susac syndrome.

The chain combines TRBV9 with TRBJ2-5, with D possibly called TRBD1 or TRBD2 (7 bases each). Germline V gene data show CDR1 as SGDLS and CDR2 as YYNGEE. V was trimmed by 0 bases and J by 9 bases, leaving 15 bases between them. The CDR3 length is 14 residues. The CDR3 reads CASSVVPGGEAQYF. The CDR3 coding sequence is TGTGCCAGCAGCGTAGTTCCAGGGGGGGAGGCCCAGTACTTC.

J is TRBJ2-6 and V is TRBV30; D gene uncertain. Deletions cut 5 bases from V and 0 bases from J, with 5 bases between. This CDR3 comprises 13 residues. The germline V gene encodes CDR1 GTSNPN and CDR2 SVGIG (reference sequence). This chain's CDR3 is CAWRSSGANVLTF. CDR3 nucleotide sequence: TGTGCCTGGCGGAGCTCTGGGGCCAACGTCCTGACTTTC.

This sequence joins TRBV6-5 and TRBJ2-5, with D possibly being TRBD1 or TRBD2 (5 bases each). Trimming removed 5 bases from V and 1 base from J, with 14 bases in between. In germline, CDR1 is MNHEY, CDR2 SVGAGI. The CDR3 runs 15 residues. The CDR3 sequence is CASSRTGGLQETQYF. In nucleotides, the CDR3 is TGTGCCAGCAGTAGAACAGGAGGTCTCCAAGAGACCCAGTACTTC.

This chain links TRBV24-1 with TRBJ2-2, with D perhaps TRBD1 (6 bases). The germline CDR1 and CDR2 sequences are KGHDR and SFDVKD. V was shortened by 3 bases and J by 4 bases, with 11 bases between the two germline ends. The CDR3 is 15 amino acids. As DNA, the CDR3 is TGTGCCACCAGTGATCGCAGGGGATCCACCGGGGAGCTGTTTTTT. Its protein product is CATSDRRGSTGELFF.

The V call is TRBV5-1, the J call TRBJ2-4, with unresolved D. V lost 0 bases and J lost 8, with 12 bases in between. The germline CDR1 and CDR2 sequences are SGHRS and YFSETQ. The CDR3 sequence is 14 residues long. Here the CDR3 reads CASSLGVRLDIQYF. The CDR3 region has the DNA TGCGCCAGCAGCTTGGGGGTTCGCCTGGACATTCAGTACTTC. The full variable domain, in which reference TRBV5-1 and TRBJ2-4 provide the parts outside the CDR3, is KAGVTQTPRYLIKTRGQQVTLSCSPISGHRSVSWYQQTPGQGLQFLFEYFSETQRNKGNFPGRFSGRQFSNSRSEMNVSTLELGDSALYLCASSLGVRLDIQYFGAGTRLSVL.

CDR3 nucleotides: TGCGCCAGCAGCCAAGGTGTGGGGGCCACAGATACGCAGTATTTT. It codes for CASSQGVGATDTQYF. This rearrangement joins TRBV4-3 to TRBJ2-3, with a possible D match to TRBD1 (6 bases). Germline V CDR1 and CDR2: LGHNA, YSLEER. V was trimmed by 1 base and J by 2 bases, leaving 10 bases between them. CDR3 length equals 15 residues.

In this sample, this clonotype turned up once. The V gene is TRBV11-2, the J gene TRBJ2-5; the D gene is possibly TRBD2 (6 bases). The CDR3 extends over 13 amino acids. Trimming cost V 5 bases and J 7 bases, with 14 bases left between them. The germline CDR1 and CDR2 sequences are SGHAT and FQNNGV. The CDR3 protein is CASSQEVGGTQYF. The DNA for the CDR3 is TGTGCCAGCAGCCAGGAGGTGGGGGGGACCCAGTACTTC.

The chain employs TRBV7-2 and TRBJ1-5, with D hard to call. CDR1 and CDR2 from the germline V gene are SGHTA and FQGNSA. Deletions cut 3 bases from V and 4 bases from J, with 10 bases between. The CDR3 loop spans 14 amino acids. CDR3 in DNA: TGTGCCAGCAGCTTCGACCCCACGAATCAGCCCCAGCATTTT. This encodes CASSFDPTNQPQHF. The whole variable domain, remainder taken from reference TRBV7-2 and TRBJ1-5, is GAGVSQSPSNKVTEKGKDVELRCDPISGHTALYWYRQSLGQGLEFLIYFQGNSAPDKSGLPSDRFSAERTGGSVSTLTIQRTQQEDSAVYLCASSFDPTNQPQHFGDGTRLSIL.

The chain couples TRBV12-3 or TRBV12-4 to TRBJ2-2, with 8 positions matching TRBD1. There are 15 residues in the CDR3. The J segment lost 3 bases and the V segment lost 6 bases, leaving 6 bases of the junction unmatched. As DNA, the CDR3 is TGTGCCAGCAGGCCGACAGGGGTGTACACCGGGGAGCTGTTTTTT. Translation gives CASRPTGVYTGELFF.

CDR3 nucleotide sequence: TGTGCCAGCAGCCCCGGTGGCGTGGGGGCCGGAAACACTGAAGCTTTCTTT. Protein product: CASSPGGVGAGNTEAFF. This rearrangement joins TRBV5-4 to TRBJ1-1; tentative D call: TRBD1 (6 bases). CDR1 is SGHNT, CDR2 YYREEE, per germline (reference sequence). The V end lost 4 bases, the J end lost 2 bases, and 21 bases lay between the germline ends. The CDR3 is 17 residues long.

The gene calls are TRBV6-6 and TRBJ2-4, with D possibly being TRBD1 or TRBD2 (6 bases each). Trimming left V 6 bases short and J 6 bases short, with 21 bases between. Germline-derived CDR1 and CDR2 are MNHNY and SVGAGI (reference sequence). The CDR3 extends over 16 amino acids. This chain's CDR3 is CASRALRGDSRNIQYF. Here the CDR3 DNA reads TGTGCCAGCAGGGCGCTAAGGGGGGATAGCAGAAACATTCAGTACTTC.

This clonotype occurred once. This chain joins TRBV11-2 and TRBJ2-3; 9 nucleotides agree with TRBD2. In germline, CDR1 is SGHAT, CDR2 FQNNGV. J lost 1 base, V lost 2 bases, and 16 bases had no gene match. CDR3 length: 20 amino acids. CDR3 sequence (DNA): TGTGCCAGCAGCTTACGTTTATCGGCTAGCGGGGCTGGAGGCACAGATACGCAGTATTTT. This gives the protein CASSLRLSASGAGGTDTQYF.

The rearrangement joins TRBV20-1 to TRBJ1-1, with D uncertain. Per germline, CDR1 DFQATT and CDR2 SNEGSKA (reference sequence). The CDR3 is 14 residues long. V was clipped by 1 base and J by 6 bases, with 15 bases between them. The chain's CDR3 is CSARVDPALSEAFF. Written as DNA, the CDR3 is TGCAGTGCTAGAGTAGACCCCGCCTTATCTGAAGCTTTCTTT.

The rearrangement links TRBV12-3 or TRBV12-4 to TRBJ1-3; D not resolved. This CDR3 spans 14 amino acids. The ends were cut back, 2 bases at V and 4 bases at J, with 9 bases in the middle. CDR3 DNA: TGTGCCAGCAGTTTACTACAGAAGGGAAACACCATATATTTT. This translates into CASSLLQKGNTIYF.

J is TRBJ1-2 and V is TRBV27; no reliable D call. Trimming shortened V by 3 bases and J by 3 bases, and 5 bases separated the two germline ends. CDR1 and CDR2 from the germline V gene are MNHEY and SMNVEV (reference sequence). The CDR3 is 12 amino acids. The CDR3 DNA is TGTGCCAGCAGTTTTGGGTACTATGGCTACACCTTC. Protein product: CASSFGYYGYTF.

J is TRBJ1-4 and V is TRBV5-4; D gene uncertain. The V gene lost 4 bases and the J gene lost 2 bases, with 12 bases spanning the gap. This CDR3 has 15 residues. Germline lookup yields CDR1 SGHNT and CDR2 YYREEE (reference sequence). CDR3 amino acids: CASSPASGTNEKLFF. In nucleotides, the CDR3 is TGTGCCAGCAGCCCTGCGTCCGGGACTAATGAAAAACTGTTTTTT.

The chain uses TRBV20-1 and TRBJ2-4, with D possibly matching TRBD1 (6 bases). V lost 5 bases, J lost 0 bases, and 20 bases lay in between. This CDR3 is 17 amino acids long. Germline V gene lookup returns CDR1 DFQATT and CDR2 SNEGSKA (reference sequence). CDR3 protein: CSASTPTGGLAKNIQYF. The CDR3, as DNA: TGCAGTGCTTCCACTCCGACAGGTGGACTAGCCAAAAACATTCAGTACTTC.

This clonotype was detected only once. The rearrangement links TRBV29-1 to TRBJ1-1; D gene unclear. Germline V lookup: CDR1 SQVTM, CDR2 ANQGSEA. The length of the CDR3 is 13 residues. Trimming removed 7 bases at V and 1 base at J, with 13 bases between. The DNA of the CDR3 is TGCAGCGCCTCGGACGGAGAGAACACTGAAGCTTTCTTT. Translating gives CSASDGENTEAFF.